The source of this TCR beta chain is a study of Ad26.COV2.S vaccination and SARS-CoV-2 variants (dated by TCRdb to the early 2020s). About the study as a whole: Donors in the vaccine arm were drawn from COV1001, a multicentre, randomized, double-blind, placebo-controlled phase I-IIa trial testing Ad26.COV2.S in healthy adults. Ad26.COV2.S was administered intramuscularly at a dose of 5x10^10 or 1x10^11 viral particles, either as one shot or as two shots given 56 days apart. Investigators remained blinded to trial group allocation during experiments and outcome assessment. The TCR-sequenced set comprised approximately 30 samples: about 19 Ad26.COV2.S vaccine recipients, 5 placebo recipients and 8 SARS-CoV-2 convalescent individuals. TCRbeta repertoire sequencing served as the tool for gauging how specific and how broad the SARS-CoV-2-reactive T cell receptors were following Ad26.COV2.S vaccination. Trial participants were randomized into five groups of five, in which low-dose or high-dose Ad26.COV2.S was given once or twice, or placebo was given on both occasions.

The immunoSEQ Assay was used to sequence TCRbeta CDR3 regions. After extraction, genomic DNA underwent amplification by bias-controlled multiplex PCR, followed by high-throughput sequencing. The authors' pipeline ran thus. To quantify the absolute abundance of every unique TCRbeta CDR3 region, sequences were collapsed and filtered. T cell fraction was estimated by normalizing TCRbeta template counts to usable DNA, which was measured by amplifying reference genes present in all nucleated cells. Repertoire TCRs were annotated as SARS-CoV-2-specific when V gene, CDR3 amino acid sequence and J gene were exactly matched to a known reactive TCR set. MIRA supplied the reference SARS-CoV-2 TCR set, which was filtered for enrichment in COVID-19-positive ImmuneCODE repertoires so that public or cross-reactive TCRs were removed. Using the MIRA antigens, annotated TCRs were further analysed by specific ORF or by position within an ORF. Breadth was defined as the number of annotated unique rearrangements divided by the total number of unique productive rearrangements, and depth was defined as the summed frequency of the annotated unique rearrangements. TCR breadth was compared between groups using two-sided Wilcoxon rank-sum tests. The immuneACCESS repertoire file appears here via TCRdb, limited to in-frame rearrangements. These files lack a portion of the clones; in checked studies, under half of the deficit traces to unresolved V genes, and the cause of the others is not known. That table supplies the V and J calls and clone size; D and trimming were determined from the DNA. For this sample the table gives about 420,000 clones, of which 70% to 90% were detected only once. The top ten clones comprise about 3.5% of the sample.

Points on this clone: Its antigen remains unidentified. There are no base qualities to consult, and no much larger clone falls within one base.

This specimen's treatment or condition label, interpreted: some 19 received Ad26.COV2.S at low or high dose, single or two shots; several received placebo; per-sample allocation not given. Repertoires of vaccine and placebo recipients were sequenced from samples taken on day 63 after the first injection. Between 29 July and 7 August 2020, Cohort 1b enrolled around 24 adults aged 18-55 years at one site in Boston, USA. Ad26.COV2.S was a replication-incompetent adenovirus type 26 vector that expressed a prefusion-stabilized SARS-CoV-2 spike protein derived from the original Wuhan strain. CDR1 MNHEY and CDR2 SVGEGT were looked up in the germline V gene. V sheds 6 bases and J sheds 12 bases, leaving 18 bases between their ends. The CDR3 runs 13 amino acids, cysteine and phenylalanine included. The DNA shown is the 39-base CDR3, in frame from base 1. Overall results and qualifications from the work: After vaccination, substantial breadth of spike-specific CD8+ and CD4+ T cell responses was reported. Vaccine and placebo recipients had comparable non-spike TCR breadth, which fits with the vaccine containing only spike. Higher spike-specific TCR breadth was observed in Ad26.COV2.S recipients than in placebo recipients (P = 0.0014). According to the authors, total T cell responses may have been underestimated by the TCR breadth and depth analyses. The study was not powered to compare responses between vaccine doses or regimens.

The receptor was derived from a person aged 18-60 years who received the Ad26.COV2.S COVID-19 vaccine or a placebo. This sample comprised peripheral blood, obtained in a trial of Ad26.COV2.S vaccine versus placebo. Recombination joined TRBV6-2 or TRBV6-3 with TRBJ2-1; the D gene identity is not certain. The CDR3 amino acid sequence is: CASSSTPWVGQFF. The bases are TGTGCCAGCAGCTCCACCCCGTGGGTTGGGCAGTTCTTC.